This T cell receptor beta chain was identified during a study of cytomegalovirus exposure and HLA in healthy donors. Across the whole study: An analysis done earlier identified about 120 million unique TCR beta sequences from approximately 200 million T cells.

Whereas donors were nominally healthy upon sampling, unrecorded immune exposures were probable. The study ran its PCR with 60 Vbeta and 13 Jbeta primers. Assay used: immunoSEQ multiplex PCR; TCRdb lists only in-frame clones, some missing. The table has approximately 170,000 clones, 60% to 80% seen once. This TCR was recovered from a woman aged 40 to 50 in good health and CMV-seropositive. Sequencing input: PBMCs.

CDR3 sequence reads: CASSPTTFDRLYGYTF. The CDR3 region has the DNA TGTGCCAGCTCACCAACTACTTTTGACAGGCTATATGGCTACACCTTC. The chain joins TRBV18 to TRBJ1-2; D is perhaps TRBD1 (6 bases). Germline loops: CDR1 KGHSH, CDR2 LQKENI. V was pared by 2 bases and J by 5 bases, with 18 bases between. CDR3 size: 16 residues.